This T cell receptor beta chain was documented in a study of blood T cell repertoires in COVID-19. Study-level information: The United States, Italy and Spain supplied acute and convalescent COVID-19 samples.

Adults between roughly 18 and 95 years of age took part from under 25 US areas. Cohort 3 donors counted as recovered after two negative PCRs, clearance, or resolved symptoms. Concerning this clone itself: This sample includes further DNA sequences coding for the same CDR3.

Study processing details: For nucleated cells, counts were estimated from reference gene primer amplification. The protocol was immunoSEQ multiplex PCR, while the TCRdb copy is restricted to in-frame clones and leaves out a portion. The V and J calls and clone size come from that table; D and trimming were worked out from the DNA. The sample includes a few hundred thousand clones, over 85% of them seen just once. The length of the CDR3 is 14 residues. Germline loops: CDR1 SNHLY, CDR2 FYNNEI. Trimming cost V 3 bases and J 1 base, with 9 bases left between them. The J gene is TRBJ1-1, the V gene TRBV2; maybe TRBD1 (5 bases). The sample consisted of PBMCs or T cells enriched from blood (not recorded which). The source is a woman aged 25 to 39 who had recovered from COVID-19. Written as DNA, the CDR3 is TGTGCCAGCAGTGAGGGTAGGGGGAACACTGAAGCTTTCTTT. This sequence encodes CASSEGRGNTEAFF.